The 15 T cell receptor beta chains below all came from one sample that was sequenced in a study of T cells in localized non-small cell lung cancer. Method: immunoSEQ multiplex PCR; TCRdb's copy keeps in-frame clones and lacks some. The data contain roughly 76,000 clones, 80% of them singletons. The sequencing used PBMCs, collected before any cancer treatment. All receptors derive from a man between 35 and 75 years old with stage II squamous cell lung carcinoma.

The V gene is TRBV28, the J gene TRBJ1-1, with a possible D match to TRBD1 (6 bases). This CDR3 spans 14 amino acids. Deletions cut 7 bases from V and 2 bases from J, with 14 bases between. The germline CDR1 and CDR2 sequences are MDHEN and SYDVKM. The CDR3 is CASTLQTGNTEAFF. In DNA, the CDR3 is TGTGCCAGCACCCTACAGACAGGTAACACTGAAGCTTTCTTT.

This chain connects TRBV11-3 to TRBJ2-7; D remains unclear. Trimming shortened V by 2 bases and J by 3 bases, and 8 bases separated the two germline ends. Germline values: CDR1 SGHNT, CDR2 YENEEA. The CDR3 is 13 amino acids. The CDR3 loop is CASSLYSNYEQYF. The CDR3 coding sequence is TGTGCCAGCAGCTTATACTCAAACTACGAGCAGTACTTC.

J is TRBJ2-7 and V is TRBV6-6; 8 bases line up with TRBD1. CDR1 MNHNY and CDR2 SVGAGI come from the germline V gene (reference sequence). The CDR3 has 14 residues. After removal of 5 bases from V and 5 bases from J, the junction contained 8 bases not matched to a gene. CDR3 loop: CASSARDRLNEQYF. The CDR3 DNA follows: TGTGCCAGCAGTGCCCGGGACAGGCTCAACGAGCAGTACTTC.

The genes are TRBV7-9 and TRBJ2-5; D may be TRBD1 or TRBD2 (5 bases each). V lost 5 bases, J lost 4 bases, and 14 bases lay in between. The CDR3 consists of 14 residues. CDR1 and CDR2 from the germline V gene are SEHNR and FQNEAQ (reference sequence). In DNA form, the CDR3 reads TGTGCCAGCAGCCCGGGGCCCCTGGCAGAGACCCAGTACTTC. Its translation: CASSPGPLAETQYF.

The chain's CDR3 is CASSGRPEDTDTQYF. CDR3 DNA: TGTGCCAGTAGTGGCCGGCCCGAGGACACAGATACGCAGTATTTT. The chain combines TRBV19 with TRBJ2-3; D is unclear. V was pared by 5 bases and J by 2 bases, with 14 bases between. From germline, CDR1 is LNHDA and CDR2 SQIVND (reference sequence). This CDR3 region has 15 residues. Full variable domain (remainder filled in from reference TRBV19 and TRBJ2-3): DGGITQSPKYLFRKEGQNVTLSCEQNLNHDAMYWYRQDPGQGLRLIYYSQIVNDFQKGDIAEGYSVSREKKESFPLTVTSAQKNPTAFYLCASSGRPEDTDTQYFGPGTRLTVL.

The CDR3 is CAWSPRGNSPLHF. CDR3 sequence (DNA): TGTGCCTGGAGTCCGCGCGGTAATTCACCCCTCCACTTT. V is TRBV30 and J is TRBJ1-6; no definite D call. From germline, CDR1 is GTSNPN and CDR2 SVGIG (reference sequence). This CDR3 spans 13 amino acids. V was pared by 2 bases and J by 6 bases, with 8 bases between.

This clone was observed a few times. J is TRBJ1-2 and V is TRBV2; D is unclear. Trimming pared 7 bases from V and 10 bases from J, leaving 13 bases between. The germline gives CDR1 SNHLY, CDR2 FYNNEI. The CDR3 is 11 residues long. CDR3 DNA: TGTGCCAGCACCGCGGGTGGAATCTACACCTTC. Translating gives CASTAGGIYTF.

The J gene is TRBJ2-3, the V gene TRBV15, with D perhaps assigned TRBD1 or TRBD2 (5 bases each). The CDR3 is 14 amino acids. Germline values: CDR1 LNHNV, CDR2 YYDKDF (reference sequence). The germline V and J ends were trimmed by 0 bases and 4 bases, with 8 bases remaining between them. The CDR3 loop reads CATSRDLGADTQYF. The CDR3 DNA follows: TGTGCCACCAGCAGAGATCTGGGGGCAGATACGCAGTATTTT.

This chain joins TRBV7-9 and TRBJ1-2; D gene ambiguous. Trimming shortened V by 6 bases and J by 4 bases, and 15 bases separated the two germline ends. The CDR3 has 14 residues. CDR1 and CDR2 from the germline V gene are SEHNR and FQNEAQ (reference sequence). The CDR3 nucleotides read TGTGCCAGCAGATACACAGCAGGTACCTATGGCTACACCTTC. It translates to CASRYTAGTYGYTF.

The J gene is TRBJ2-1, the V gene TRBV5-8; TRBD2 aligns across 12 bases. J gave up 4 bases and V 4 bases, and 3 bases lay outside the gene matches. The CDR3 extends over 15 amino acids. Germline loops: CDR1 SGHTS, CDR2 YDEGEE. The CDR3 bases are TGTGCCAGCAGCGCCGGACTAGCGGGGTACAATGAGCAGTTCTTC. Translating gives CASSAGLAGYNEQFF.

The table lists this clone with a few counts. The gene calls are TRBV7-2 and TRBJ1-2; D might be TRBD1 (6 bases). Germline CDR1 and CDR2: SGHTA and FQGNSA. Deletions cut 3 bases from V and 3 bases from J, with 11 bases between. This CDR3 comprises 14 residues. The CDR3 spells CASSLGYRDYGYTF. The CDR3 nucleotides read TGTGCCAGCAGCTTGGGGTACAGGGACTATGGCTACACCTTC.

CDR3 bases: TGTGCCAGCAGGACACCTTACCTGGGGACAGGGGCGAATGAGCAGTTCTTC. The encoded protein is CASRTPYLGTGANEQFF. V usage is TRBV27 and J usage is TRBJ2-1, with 10 bases lining up with TRBD1. Per germline, CDR1 MNHEY and CDR2 SMNVEV (reference sequence). This CDR3 region has 17 residues. J was trimmed by 7 bases and V by 6 bases; bases with no gene match: 15.

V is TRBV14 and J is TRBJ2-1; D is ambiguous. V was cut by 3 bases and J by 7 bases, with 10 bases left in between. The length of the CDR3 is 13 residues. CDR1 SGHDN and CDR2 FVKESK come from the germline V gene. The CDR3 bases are TGTGCCAGCAGCCACGACCATACAAATGAGCAGTTCTTC. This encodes CASSHDHTNEQFF.

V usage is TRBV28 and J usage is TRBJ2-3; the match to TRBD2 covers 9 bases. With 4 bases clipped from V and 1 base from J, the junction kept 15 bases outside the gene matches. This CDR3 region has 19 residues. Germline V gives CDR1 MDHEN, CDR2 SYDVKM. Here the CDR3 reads CASSWVIAGEDVGTDTQYF. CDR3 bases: TGTGCCAGCAGTTGGGTGATAGCGGGAGAGGATGTTGGCACAGATACGCAGTATTTT.

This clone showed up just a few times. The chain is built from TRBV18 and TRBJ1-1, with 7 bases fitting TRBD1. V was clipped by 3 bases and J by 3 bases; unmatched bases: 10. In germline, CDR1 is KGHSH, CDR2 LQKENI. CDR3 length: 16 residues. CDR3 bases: TGTGCCAGCTCACCCCGGCCCACTACAGGGGACACTGAAGCTTTCTTT. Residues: CASSPRPTTGDTEAFF.